Here is one TCR beta chain with its context. Its antigen is not identified. These data are taken from a study of cytomegalovirus exposure and HLA in healthy donors. Donors counted as nominally healthy when sampled, yet unrecorded immune exposures were likely. With 60 Vbeta and 13 Jbeta primers, the PCR was carried out. Per the original data handling: About 80 million unique TCR beta chains, roughly 11 million of them shared, were counted by a later analysis. Method: immunoSEQ multiplex PCR; TCRdb's copy keeps in-frame clones and lacks some. V and J calls and clone size are given by that table; D and trimming were obtained from the DNA. The profile covers a few hundred thousand clones, with approximately 80% appearing a single time and about 14% taken by the ten largest. The study's findings and limits: Later on, an analysis tied roughly 17,000 TCR beta sequences to HLA alleles at 0.05 false discovery rate. In an earlier analysis, about 87% or about 30%: the productive usage of most TCR beta V segments.

The CDR3 runs to 14 residues. V was clipped by 4 bases and J by 0 bases, with 9 bases between them. Germline V lookup: CDR1 LNHDA, CDR2 SQIVND (reference sequence). This receptor was identified in a man aged 35 to 55 in good health and CMV-seronegative. Material for sequencing was PBMCs. This rearrangement joins TRBV19 to TRBJ1-2, with D perhaps TRBD1 (5 bases). CDR3 region: CASSNSTANYGYTF. The CDR3 DNA is TGTGCCAGTAGTAACTCGACAGCTAACTATGGCTACACCTTC.